The next 17 T cell receptor beta chains were all read from a single sample in a study of blood T cell repertoires in COVID-19 (dated by TCRdb to the early 2020s). Library construction relied on the immunoSEQ multiplex PCR assay. Not all clones reach the TCRdb copy of this immuneACCESS table, which keeps in-frame sequences only. Checked studies attribute under half of the gap to unresolved V genes and leave the rest unexplained. Here the sample has roughly 250,000 clones; 90% occur a single time. 3.5% to 4.5% of the sample belongs to the ten largest clones. Sequenced input: peripheral blood. The receptors were sampled from a woman in her forties with acute or convalescent COVID-19.

J is TRBJ2-2 and V is TRBV5-6; 12 positions agree with TRBD1. The ends lost 4 bases at V and 6 bases at J; junction bases unmatched: 4. Germline values: CDR1 SGHDT, CDR2 YYEEEE. This CDR3 is 15 amino acids long. The CDR3 region is CASSTGTGGPGELFF. Written as DNA, the CDR3 is TGTGCCAGCAGCACCGGGACAGGGGGCCCCGGGGAGCTGTTTTTT.

The chain uses TRBV6-5 and TRBJ1-1; no firm D call. Looked up from germline, CDR1 is MNHEY and CDR2 is SVGAGI. Trimming cost V 6 bases and J 4 bases, with 18 bases left between them. This CDR3 is built from 15 residues. In DNA form, the CDR3 reads TGTGCCAGCAGGACCACCCGGCGGCGGGGCACTGAAGCTTTCTTT. Residues: CASRTTRRRGTEAFF.

The chain combines TRBV19 with TRBJ2-6; D perhaps matches TRBD1 (6 bases). CDR3 length: 15 residues. Deletions cut 3 bases from V and 2 bases from J, with 8 bases between. Germline V gene lookup returns CDR1 LNHDA and CDR2 SQIVND (reference sequence). The CDR3 coding sequence is TGTGCCAGTAGTATCAACAGGGCTGGGGCCAACGTCCTGACTTTC. Its translation is CASSINRAGANVLTF.

The rearrangement links TRBV13 to TRBJ1-1, with 10 nucleotides matching TRBD1. Germline V lookup: CDR1 PRHDT, CDR2 FYEKMQ (reference sequence). The ends lost 0 bases at V and 5 bases at J; junction bases unmatched: 9. The CDR3 runs to 17 residues. CDR3 bases: TGTGCCAGCAGCTTAGGGACAGGGGGCATAGTGGGAACTGAAGCTTTCTTT. Protein product: CASSLGTGGIVGTEAFF. Full variable domain (missing parts from reference TRBV13 and TRBJ1-1): AAGVIQSPRHLIKEKRETATLKCYPIPRHDTVYWYQQGPGQDPQFLISFYEKMQSDKGSIPDRFSAQQFSDYHSELNMSSLELGDSALYFCASSLGTGGIVGTEAFFGQGTRLTVV.

This clone was counted only a few times. This chain connects TRBV25-1 to TRBJ2-2; 9 bases agree with TRBD1. V was pared by 5 bases and J by 1 base, with 2 bases of the junction left unmatched. Per the germline V gene, CDR1 is MGHDK and CDR2 is SYGVNS. CDR3 length: 15 residues. The CDR3 loop is CASSWTGVNTGELFF. The CDR3 bases are TGTGCCAGCAGTTGGACAGGGGTGAACACCGGGGAGCTGTTTTTT.

This sequence joins TRBV12-5 and TRBJ1-1; 8 positions agree with TRBD1. The V gene's germline CDR1 is LGHNT and CDR2 FRNRAP. The CDR3 length is 14 residues. V shed 2 bases, J shed 4 bases, and the junction held 3 bases outside the gene matches. In nucleotides, the CDR3 is TGTGCTAGTGGTTTGCCAGGGGGCGGCACTGAAGCTTTCTTT. It translates to CASGLPGGGTEAFF.

The chain combines TRBV7-9 with TRBJ1-2, with TRBD1 matching 9 bases. Unmatched junction bases numbered 10, after V lost 2 bases and J lost 6 bases. The germline gives CDR1 SEHNR, CDR2 FQNEAQ (reference sequence). This CDR3 contains 16 residues. In DNA form, the CDR3 reads TGTGCCAGCAGCTTAATGACGGGACAGGGTAGGAATGGCTACACCTTC. Encoded protein: CASSLMTGQGRNGYTF. The whole variable domain, remainder taken from reference TRBV7-9 and TRBJ1-2, is DTGVSQNPRHKITKRGQNVTFRCDPISEHNRLYWYRQTLGQGPEFLTYFQNEAQLEKSRLLSDRFSAERPKGSFSTLEIQRTEQGDSAMYLCASSLMTGQGRNGYTFGSGTRLTVV.

With respect to this clone: Other DNA variants within this sample encode the same CDR3. This sequence joins TRBV2 and TRBJ1-2; 7 bases are a match to TRBD1. The germline V gene encodes CDR1 SNHLY and CDR2 FYNNEI. The V gene end was trimmed by 5 bases and the J gene end by 3 bases; junction bases not matched to a gene: 3. The CDR3 has 13 residues. CDR3 in amino acids: CASSPDRDYGYTF. CDR3 in DNA: TGTGCCAGCAGTCCCGACAGGGACTATGGCTACACCTTC.

The chain joins TRBV19 to TRBJ1-4; D is perhaps TRBD1 (5 bases). The CDR3 runs 14 residues. V shed 6 bases and J shed 0 bases, with 8 bases lying between them. CDR1 LNHDA and CDR2 SQIVND come from the germline V gene (reference sequence). The CDR3 spells CASSLTATNEKLFF. Written as DNA, the CDR3 is TGTGCCAGTAGCTTGACAGCAACTAATGAAAAACTGTTTTTT.

V is TRBV19 and J is TRBJ1-2; D not certain. The CDR3 covers 14 residues. V was cut by 4 bases and J by 4 bases, with 13 bases left in between. The germline CDR1 and CDR2 sequences are LNHDA and SQIVND (reference sequence). The CDR3 reads CASSNLPSSYGYTF. As DNA, the CDR3 is TGTGCCAGTAGTAACCTTCCTTCCAGCTATGGCTACACCTTC.

The rearrangement uses TRBV5-5 and TRBJ2-5, with TRBD2 matching 14 bases. The V and J ends lost 4 bases and 2 bases, in that order; junction bases with no gene match: 7. Germline V gene data show CDR1 as SGHKS and CDR2 as YYEKEE (reference sequence). There are 17 residues in the CDR3. The CDR3 DNA reads TGTGCCAGCAGCCGGACTAGCGGGGGGCCAAGGCAAGAGACCCAGTACTTC. Protein sequence: CASSRTSGGPRQETQYF.

This clone was detected only once. The chain couples TRBV6-1 to TRBJ2-5; unclear D gene. The CDR3 consists of 12 residues. Trimming took off 1 base at V and 5 bases at J, with 5 bases between the two ends. The germline CDR1 and CDR2 sequences are MNHNS and SASEGT. Here the CDR3 reads CASSEERETQYF. CDR3 sequence (DNA): TGTGCCAGCAGTGAAGAGAGGGAGACCCAGTACTTC.

The V and J genes are TRBV7-8 and TRBJ1-2, with 8 bases fitting TRBD1. J gave up 5 bases and V 5 bases, and 4 bases lay outside the gene matches. From germline, CDR1 is SGHVS and CDR2 FQNEAQ. The CDR3 covers 13 residues. The CDR3 nucleotides are TGTGCCAGCAGCCAAGGACAGGGTTATGGCTACACCTTC. As protein: CASSQGQGYGYTF.

This clone was counted once. This chain links TRBV11-2 with TRBJ2-2; the D is unclear. This CDR3 has 13 amino acids. V lost 6 bases and J 0 bases, leaving 5 bases between the germline ends. Germline V gives CDR1 SGHAT, CDR2 FQNNGV. The CDR3 protein is CASRHPNTGELFF. The CDR3 region has the DNA TGTGCCAGCAGACACCCGAACACCGGGGAGCTGTTTTTT.

CDR3 sequence: CASGELFF. In DNA form, the CDR3 reads TGTGCCTCTGGGGAGCTGTTTTTT. The gene calls are TRBV21-1 and TRBJ2-2; the table gives TRBD2 as D, unverified against the DNA. TRBV21-1 is recorded as a pseudogene. This CDR3 has 8 residues.

This chain joins TRBV6-6 and TRBJ1-6, with TRBD1 matching over 9 bases. There are 14 residues in the CDR3. With V trimmed by 6 bases and J by 7 bases, 4 bases remained unmatched. Germline CDR1 MNHNY, CDR2 SVGAGI (reference sequence). CDR3 amino acids: CASSPGTGNSPLHF. The CDR3 nucleotides are TGTGCCAGCAGCCCCGGGACAGGGAATTCACCCCTCCACTTT.

CDR3 loop: CASSRLRTGAGNTIYF. The CDR3 nucleotides are TGTGCCAGCAGCAGATTAAGGACAGGGGCTGGAAACACCATATATTTT. V and J are TRBV11-2 and TRBJ1-3, with 9 positions matching TRBD1. CDR1 is SGHAT, CDR2 FQNNGV, per germline. CDR3 length: 16 amino acids. V dropped 5 bases and J dropped 2; count of bases not matched to a gene: 7. Combining the CDR3 with reference TRBV11-2 and TRBJ1-3 gives the whole variable domain EAGVAQSPRYKIIEKRQSVAFWCNPISGHATLYWYQQILGQGPKLLIQFQNNGVVDDSQLPKDRFSAERLKGVDSTLKIQPAKLEDSAVYLCASSRLRTGAGNTIYFGEGSWLTVV.